One and the same sample provided the 22 T cell receptor beta chains below, sequenced in a study of T cells after posttransplantation cyclophosphamide. Using immunoSEQ multiplex PCR, the repertoire was profiled, and TCRdb retains in-frame clones only, with some absent. The sample lists tens of thousands of clones, approximately 90% occurring once. The sequenced material came from PBMCs. The source of these receptors is a woman in her thirties or forties with a blood cancer, CMV-positive, and with a related stem cell donor.

The V and J genes are TRBV7-9 and TRBJ1-1; possibly TRBD1 for D (5 bases). V shed 0 bases and J shed 3 bases, with 17 bases lying between them. The germline V gene encodes CDR1 SEHNR and CDR2 FQNEAQ (reference sequence). The CDR3 loop spans 17 amino acids. This CDR3 reads CASSLAAIGERYTEAFF. For the CDR3, the DNA is TGTGCCAGCAGCTTAGCAGCCATAGGGGAACGCTACACTGAAGCTTTCTTT.

The J gene is TRBJ2-2, the V gene TRBV5-1; 9 nucleotides agree with TRBD2. This CDR3 comprises 16 residues. J gave up 5 bases and V 0 bases, and 5 bases lay outside the gene matches. CDR1 and CDR2 (germline): SGHRS, YFSETQ. This chain's CDR3 is CASSLGASGATGELFF. Here the CDR3 DNA reads TGCGCCAGCAGCTTGGGAGCTAGCGGGGCGACCGGGGAGCTGTTTTTT.

The rearrangement links TRBV5-5 to TRBJ1-2; TRBD1 is a possible D gene (6 bases). Germline V gene sequence: CDR1 SGHKS, CDR2 YYEKEE (reference sequence). The CDR3 is 15 residues long. Between the trimmed V and J ends, which lost 0 bases and 3 bases, there was a span of 12 bases. CDR3 amino acids: CASSLEGVGDYGYTF. DNA for the CDR3: TGTGCCAGCAGCTTGGAGGGGGTCGGGGACTATGGCTACACCTTC.

V is TRBV5-1 and J is TRBJ2-1, with 9 bases fitting TRBD1. Germline CDR1 reads SGHRS; CDR2 reads YFSETQ. J was trimmed by 7 bases and V by 2 bases; bases with no gene match: 1. The CDR3 spans 13 residues. The CDR3 sequence: CASSLGQGNEQFF. CDR3 sequence (DNA): TGCGCCAGCAGCTTAGGACAGGGGAATGAGCAGTTCTTC.

The chain is built from TRBV4-1 and TRBJ2-7, with 7 bases matching TRBD1. CDR3 length: 15 residues. The germline CDR1 and CDR2 sequences are MGHRA and YSYEKL. V trimming: 6 bases; J trimming: 3 bases; junction bases outside the gene matches: 11. The CDR3 DNA reads TGCGCCAGCAGTGCTGAGGACAGGAGCAACTACGAGCAGTACTTC. Protein product: CASSAEDRSNYEQYF.

This sequence joins TRBV28 and TRBJ1-1; 11 bases are shared with TRBD1. V shed 4 bases, J shed 5 bases, and the junction held 21 bases outside the gene matches. The germline CDR1 and CDR2 sequences are MDHEN and SYDVKM. The CDR3 runs 20 residues. The CDR3 DNA follows: TGTGCCAGCAGTTCCTGGGCCCCAGGACAGGGGGCGCAGGGGGGGACTGAAGCTTTCTTT. Its translation is CASSSWAPGQGAQGGTEAFF.

V gene TRBV11-3 combines with J gene TRBJ2-1, with 9 nucleotides matching TRBD1. This CDR3 has 15 amino acids. The ends lost 5 bases at V and 8 bases at J; junction bases unmatched: 10. Germline loops: CDR1 SGHNT, CDR2 YENEEA. The CDR3 nucleotides are TGTGCCAGCAGCCCAGGGACAGGGCTTTGGTATGAGCAGTTCTTC. It is translated as CASSPGTGLWYEQFF.

CDR3: CASSQTPAGGAAEQYF. The CDR3 bases are TGCGCCAGCAGCCAAACGCCGGCCGGGGGGGCCGCCGAGCAGTACTTC. The rearrangement links TRBV4-3 to TRBJ2-7; 8 bases are shared with TRBD2. The ends lost 2 bases at V and 6 bases at J; junction bases unmatched: 12. Germline V gene sequence: CDR1 LGHNA, CDR2 YSLEER. The CDR3 is made up of 16 amino acids.

V gene TRBV4-1 combines with J gene TRBJ1-5, with 10 bases that match TRBD1. The CDR3 runs to 15 residues. Unmatched junction bases numbered 7, after V lost 4 bases and J lost 7 bases. The germline V gene encodes CDR1 MGHRA and CDR2 YSYEKL. The CDR3 coding sequence is TGCGCCAGCAGCCCGACAGGGGGCCTAAGACAGCCCCAGCATTTT. It is translated as CASSPTGGLRQPQHF.

The gene calls are TRBV11-3 and TRBJ2-7, with D possibly being TRBD1 (6 bases). The V gene lost 5 bases and the J gene lost 5 bases, with 19 bases spanning the gap. The CDR3 is 15 amino acids. Germline CDR1 is SGHNT and CDR2 is YENEEA. The CDR3 region has the DNA TGTGCCAGCAGCCCAAGGGGGACCGGGGAGAACGAGCAGTACTTC. Its translation is CASSPRGTGENEQYF. Full variable domain (remainder filled in from reference TRBV11-3 and TRBJ2-7): EAGVVQSPRYKIIEKKQPVAFWCNPISGHNTLYWYLQNLGQGPELLIRYENEEAVDDSQLPKDRFSAERLKGVDSTLKIQPAELGDSAVYLCASSPRGTGENEQYFGPGTRLTVT.

J is TRBJ1-1 and V is TRBV11-2, with 7 bases fitting TRBD1. Trimming removed 4 bases from V and 1 base from J; junction bases left unmatched: 3. CDR1 is SGHAT and CDR2 is FQNNGV in the germline V gene. CDR3 length: 14 residues. For the CDR3, the DNA is TGTGCCAGCAGCTCCGGGACAGCGAACACTGAAGCTTTCTTT. Protein product: CASSSGTANTEAFF.

The rearrangement links TRBV29-1 to TRBJ1-2; 12 bases line up with TRBD1. This CDR3 region has 16 residues. From germline, CDR1 is SQVTM and CDR2 ANQGSEA. Germline trimming cut 8 bases from V and 7 bases from J; bases unmatched to any gene: 17. The CDR3 nucleotides are TGCAGCACATCTCGAGGGGACAGGGGGCCGGAAAGTGGCTACACCTTC. Translated: CSTSRGDRGPESGYTF.

This chain links TRBV7-6 with TRBJ1-2; 11 nucleotides agree with TRBD1. The CDR3 consists of 14 residues. CDR1 is SGHVS, CDR2 FNYEAQ, per germline. V was pared by 5 bases and J by 8 bases, with 7 bases of the junction left unmatched. CDR3 region: CASSAGQGAQGYTF. The CDR3 region has the DNA TGTGCCAGCAGCGCCGGACAGGGGGCACAAGGCTACACCTTC.

In its sample, this clone was seen once. The chain combines TRBV4-2 with TRBJ2-7, with TRBD2 identical over 8 bases. Trimming at V came to 1 base and at J to 7 bases, leaving 9 bases not matched to a gene. Germline V gene sequence: CDR1 LGHNA, CDR2 YNFKEQ. The CDR3 covers 15 residues. The CDR3 DNA reads as TGTGCCAGCAGCCAAGGAGCGGGGGACGCGAGGGAGCAGTACTTC. This gives the protein CASSQGAGDAREQYF.

The CDR3 region has the DNA TGTGCCAGCGGACAGGGACAGACTAACTATGGCTACACCTTC. Protein product: CASGQGQTNYGYTF. V is TRBV6-1 and J is TRBJ1-2; 8 bases fit TRBD1. This CDR3 is built from 14 residues. Germline-derived CDR1 and CDR2 are MNHNS and SASEGT. V was clipped by 8 bases and J by 0 bases; unmatched bases: 5.

The chain carries TRBV7-3 and TRBJ2-1, with 10 bases aligning to TRBD1. The CDR3 loop spans 13 amino acids. The V and J ends lost 9 bases and 2 bases, in that order; junction bases with no gene match: 1. Germline V lookup: CDR1 SGHTA, CDR2 FQGTGA. The CDR3 reads CASGTGAYNEQFF. Here the CDR3 DNA reads TGTGCCAGTGGGACAGGGGCCTACAATGAGCAGTTCTTC.

This clone was counted once. The rearrangement uses TRBV5-4 and TRBJ2-3; D is perhaps TRBD1 (6 bases). The ends were cut back, 4 bases at V and 6 bases at J, with 12 bases in the middle. The CDR3 loop spans 13 amino acids. The germline CDR1 and CDR2 sequences are SGHNT and YYREEE (reference sequence). Written as DNA, the CDR3 is TGTGCCAGCAGCATCACAGGGTCCGATACGCAGTATTTT. This codes for CASSITGSDTQYF.

This chain links TRBV4-3 with TRBJ2-7, with TRBD2 as a possible D gene (6 bases). V was pared by 2 bases and J by 4 bases, with 9 bases between. The CDR3 is 13 residues long. CDR1 is LGHNA, CDR2 YSLEER, per germline. The CDR3 region has the DNA TGCGCCAGCAGCCAAAACCGGGGGTACGAGCAGTACTTC. This sequence encodes CASSQNRGYEQYF.

V and J are TRBV11-3 and TRBJ2-5; 9 bases fit TRBD1. The V segment lost 4 bases and the J segment 3 bases; nucleotides outside the gene matches: 9. CDR3 length: 16 amino acids. Germline loops: CDR1 SGHNT, CDR2 YENEEA. In DNA, the CDR3 is TGTGCCAGCAGCTCTGGTCGGGGACAGGGAAAAGAGACCCAGTACTTC. This codes for CASSSGRGQGKETQYF.

This clone was seen a single time. J is TRBJ2-1 and V is TRBV19; 8 bases are a match to TRBD2. Trimming cost V 2 bases and J 2 bases; bases outside gene matches: 8. Germline values: CDR1 LNHDA, CDR2 SQIVND (reference sequence). The CDR3 is 17 amino acids. CDR3 amino acids: CASSIPYTAGAYNEQFF. For the CDR3, the DNA is TGTGCCAGTAGTATACCCTATACAGCGGGGGCCTACAATGAGCAGTTCTTC.

The chain joins TRBV13 to TRBJ2-7; D ambiguous. This CDR3 is 12 amino acids long. V was clipped by 0 bases and J by 7 bases, with 7 bases between them. Germline V gene sequence: CDR1 PRHDT, CDR2 FYEKMQ (reference sequence). CDR3 sequence reads: CASSLGTFEQYF. Written as DNA, the CDR3 is TGTGCCAGCAGCTTAGGTACTTTTGAGCAGTACTTC.

The V and J genes are TRBV9 and TRBJ2-7; the D gene is possibly TRBD1 (6 bases). Germline assignment: CDR1 SGDLS and CDR2 YYNGEE. The ends were cut back, 0 bases at V and 2 bases at J, with 9 bases in the middle. This CDR3 has 14 residues. The CDR3 here is CASSVESGAYEQYF. The DNA for the CDR3 is TGTGCCAGCAGCGTAGAATCAGGGGCCTACGAGCAGTACTTC.